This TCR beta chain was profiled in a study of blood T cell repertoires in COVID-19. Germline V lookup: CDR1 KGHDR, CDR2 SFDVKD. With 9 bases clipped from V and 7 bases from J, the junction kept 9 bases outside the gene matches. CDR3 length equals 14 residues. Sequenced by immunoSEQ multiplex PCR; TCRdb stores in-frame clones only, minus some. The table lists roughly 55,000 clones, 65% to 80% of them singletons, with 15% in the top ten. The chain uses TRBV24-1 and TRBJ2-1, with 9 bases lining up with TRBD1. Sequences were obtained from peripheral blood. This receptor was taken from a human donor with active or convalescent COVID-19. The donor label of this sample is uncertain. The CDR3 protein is CATSGTGLWNEQFF. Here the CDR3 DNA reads TGTGCCACCTCCGGGACAGGGCTTTGGAATGAGCAGTTCTTC.